This T cell receptor (beta chain) was captured in a study of cytomegalovirus exposure and HLA in healthy donors. Amplification used 60 Vbeta primers and 13 Jbeta primers. The data were produced by immunoSEQ multiplex PCR, yet TCRdb's version contains in-frame clones alone and is incomplete. The top ten hold over 2% of the sample, which has some 150,000 clones, 55% to 85% seen once. The CDR3 runs to 15 residues. V was clipped by 7 bases and J by 9 bases; unmatched bases: 10. Germline V gene data show CDR1 as MNHNS and CDR2 as SASEGT. This clone was recorded a few times. The chain couples TRBV6-1 to TRBJ2-1; the match to TRBD2 covers 12 bases. What was sequenced was PBMCs. The source of this sequence is a man aged 35-49 years in good health and CMV-seronegative. DNA of the CDR3: TGTGCCAGCACCGCGACTAGCGGGAGCGCCAGTGAGCAGTTCTTC. Protein: CASTATSGSASEQFF.